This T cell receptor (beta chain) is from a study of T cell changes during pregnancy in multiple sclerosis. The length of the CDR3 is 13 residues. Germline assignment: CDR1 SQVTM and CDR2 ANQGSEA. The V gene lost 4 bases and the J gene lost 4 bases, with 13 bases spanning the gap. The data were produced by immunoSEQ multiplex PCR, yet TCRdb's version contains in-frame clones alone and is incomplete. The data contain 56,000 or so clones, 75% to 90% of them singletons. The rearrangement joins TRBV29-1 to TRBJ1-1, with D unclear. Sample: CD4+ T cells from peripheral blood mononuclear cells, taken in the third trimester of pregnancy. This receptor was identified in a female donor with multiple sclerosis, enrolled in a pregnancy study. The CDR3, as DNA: TGCAGCGTTGTCCTGGCAGAAACCACTGAAGCTTTCTTT. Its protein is CSVVLAETTEAFF.